Below are 17 T cell receptor beta chains sequenced from a single sample in a study of metastatic and nonmetastatic thyroid tumors. TCRdb re-called clones via MiXCR from the PCR reads. This sample has roughly 7,300 clones, with 30% to 35% found just once. Until they underwent thyroid surgery, no patient had received any treatment. Sequencing was performed on tumor tissue. Receptors were obtained from a female donor with papillary thyroid cancer or a benign thyroid nodule (not recorded which). Some clones in this sample may be carry-over from other donors' samples.

This clone was detected a few times. One end of the junction varies from germline; a read error may be responsible. The chain employs TRBV6-1 and TRBJ1-1; D is perhaps TRBD1 (6 bases). The CDR3 totals 13 residues. From germline, CDR1 is MNHNS and CDR2 SASEGT. The DNA for the CDR3 is TGTGCCACCGTCAGGGGAGTAGGGACTGAAGCTTCCTTT. Protein product: CATVRGVGTEASF.

This clone qualifies as medium-sized. The chain links TRBV15 to TRBJ2-3; the D gene is possibly TRBD2 (5 bases). This CDR3 spans 12 amino acids. V lost 9 bases and J lost 2, with 9 bases in between. CDR1 and CDR2 from the germline V gene are LNHNV and YYDKDF (reference sequence). CDR3 residues: CATAGNTDTQYF. As DNA, the CDR3 is TGTGCCACTGCCGGGAACACAGATACGCAGTATTTT.

A remark on this clone: At one end the junction does not follow the germline gene, possibly because of a read error. The CDR3 nucleotides are TGTGCCAGCAGTCCGAGGACAGGGTTCCTATCTGCGGCCAACGTCCTGACTTTC. It is translated as CASSPRTGFLSAANVLTF. The gene calls are TRBV27 and TRBJ2-6; 8 bases fit TRBD1. CDR1 is MNHEY, CDR2 SMNVEV, per germline (reference sequence). The CDR3 loop spans 18 amino acids.

Concerning this clone: One base away lies a much larger clone, so this may be a sequencing read error. The sample carries other DNA sequences with the same CDR3. The DNA of the CDR3 is TGTGCCAGCTCCGAGCCGTGGGCGGGCGGTTCCTACAATGAGCAGTTCTTC. This sequence encodes CASSEPWAGGSYNEQFF. The chain joins TRBV3-1 to TRBJ2-1; TRBD2 might be the D (5 bases). Trimming left V 8 bases short and J 1 base short, with 21 bases between. Germline V CDR1 and CDR2: LGHDT, YNNKEL (reference sequence). The CDR3 extends over 17 amino acids.

The chain has TRBV18 and TRBJ2-3; D might be TRBD2 (5 bases). Deletions cut 0 bases from V and 2 bases from J, with 15 bases between. Germline V gene sequence: CDR1 KGHSH, CDR2 LQKENI. The CDR3 length is 17 residues. The CDR3, as DNA: TGTGCCAGCTCACCACCACGGCTAGCCCTAACCACAGATACGCAGTATTTT. Translating gives CASSPPRLALTTDTQYF.

This clone showed up many times. One junction end disagrees with the germline gene, perhaps due to a read error. The rearrangement links TRBV6-2 or TRBV6-3 to TRBJ1-5, with TRBD1 as a possible D gene (5 bases). The CDR3 is 14 residues long. In germline, CDR1 is MNHEY, CDR2 SVGEGT. The chain's CDR3 is CAGSLGTDHQPQHF. Written as DNA, the CDR3 is TGTGCCGGCAGTCTAGGGACTGACCATCAGCCCCAGCATTTT.

This clone ranks as medium-sized (0.01 to 0.1%). The chain links TRBV10-3 to TRBJ2-7; no clear D. Germline V gene lookup returns CDR1 ENHRY and CDR2 SYGVKD. The CDR3 length is 14 residues. Trimming took 1 base from V and 3 from J, leaving 10 bases between them. Written as DNA, the CDR3 is TGTGCCATCAGTGAGTTGGGATCAAACTACGAGCAGTACTTC. This sequence encodes CAISELGSNYEQYF.

This clone was observed a handful of times. The chain joins TRBV27 to TRBJ2-1, with D maybe TRBD2 (6 bases). The CDR3 loop spans 16 amino acids. Trimming left V 5 bases short and J 4 bases short, with 18 bases between. Germline V gene data show CDR1 as MNHEY and CDR2 as SMNVEV (reference sequence). CDR3 in DNA: TGTGCCAGCAGTGGGACTCCTCACGGACTTTACAATGAGCAGTTCTTC. This gives the protein CASSGTPHGLYNEQFF.

This clone was found many times. This could be a read error, since a much larger clone is one nucleotide away. The same CDR3 arises from other DNA sequences in this sample as well. This rearrangement joins TRBV12-3 or TRBV12-4 to TRBJ2-3, with 7 bases matching TRBD2. V lost 7 bases to trimming and J lost 6 bases; unmatched junction nucleotides: 13. CDR3 length equals 15 residues. The CDR3 loop is CASTRAGNRLDTQYF. The CDR3 DNA sequence: TGTGCCAGCACCCGAGCGGGAAACCGCCTCGATACGCAGTATTTT.

J is TRBJ1-6 and V is TRBV5-1, with 8 bases fitting TRBD1. V was pared by 4 bases and J by 9 bases, with 15 bases of the junction left unmatched. Germline lookup yields CDR1 SGHRS and CDR2 YFSETQ. The CDR3 has 17 residues. CDR3 sequence: CASSEGVSWQGASPLHF. The CDR3 DNA follows: TGCGCCAGCAGCGAAGGGGTTTCATGGCAGGGGGCTTCACCCCTCCACTTT.

The gene calls are TRBV20-1 and TRBJ1-5, with D perhaps matching TRBD1 (5 bases). Germline V gene lookup returns CDR1 DFQATT and CDR2 SNEGSKA (reference sequence). Between the trimmed V and J ends, which lost 5 bases and 9 bases, there was a span of 23 bases. The CDR3 is 15 residues long. CDR3 bases: TGCAGTGCTGGAACGCGCGGACACAGCAATTGGCCCCAGCATTTT. This encodes CSAGTRGHSNWPQHF.

This clone was detected only a few times. The chain recombines TRBV7-9 with TRBJ1-2; D uncertain. The CDR3 consists of 12 residues. Between the trimmed V and J ends, which lost 4 bases and 3 bases, there was a span of 6 bases. CDR1 is SEHNR, CDR2 FQNEAQ, per germline (reference sequence). The CDR3 reads CASSSEHYGYTF. CDR3 coding DNA: TGTGCCAGCAGCTCAGAACACTATGGCTACACCTTC. The whole variable domain, filled in from reference TRBV7-9 and TRBJ1-2, reads DTGVSQNPRHKITKRGQNVTFRCDPISEHNRLYWYRQTLGQGPEFLTYFQNEAQLEKSRLLSDRFSAERPKGSFSTLEIQRTEQGDSAMYLCASSSEHYGYTFGSGTRLTVV.

The rearrangement joins TRBV2 to TRBJ2-1; D might be TRBD2 (5 bases). The ends were cut back, 4 bases at V and 0 bases at J, with 10 bases in the middle. From germline, CDR1 is SNHLY and CDR2 FYNNEI. The length of the CDR3 is 15 residues. CDR3 sequence: CASSVGGYSYNEQFF. For the CDR3, the DNA is TGTGCCAGCAGTGTGGGCGGGTACTCCTACAATGAGCAGTTCTTC.

The table lists this clone with a few counts. The V and J genes are TRBV5-1 and TRBJ1-1; 10 nucleotides align to TRBD1. The V and J ends lost 4 bases and 4 bases, in that order; junction bases with no gene match: 4. Germline loops: CDR1 SGHRS, CDR2 YFSETQ. CDR3 size: 14 residues. The DNA for the CDR3 is TGCGCCAGCAGCCCCGGGACAGGGGTCACTGAAGCTTTCTTT. Encoded protein: CASSPGTGVTEAFF.

V usage is TRBV6-2 or TRBV6-3 and J usage is TRBJ2-7; D is ambiguous. Germline V gene sequence: CDR1 MNHEY, CDR2 SVGEGT. Trimming took off 4 bases at V and 5 bases at J, with 15 bases between the two ends. The CDR3 sequence is 14 residues long. The CDR3 protein is CASSSPGRSHEQYF. The CDR3 nucleotides are TGTGCCAGCAGTTCTCCGGGCCGCAGTCACGAGCAGTACTTC.

By share, this clone ranks as medium-sized (0.01 to 0.1%). The V and J genes are TRBV10-3 and TRBJ2-2, with 8 bases lining up with TRBD2. There are 13 residues in the CDR3. The germline CDR1 and CDR2 sequences are ENHRY and SYGVKD. Trimming removed 8 bases from V and 7 bases from J; junction bases left unmatched: 6. CDR3 nucleotides: TGTGCCATCCTGGCGGGAGGTGGCGGGGAGCTGTTTTTT. Translating it yields CAILAGGGGELFF.

In its sample, this clone is large. The DNA for the CDR3 is TGTGCCAGCAGCCAAGGGGAGCTCTACGAGCAGTACTTC. Amino acid sequence: CASSQGELYEQYF. V and J are TRBV3-1 and TRBJ2-7, with a possible D match to TRBD2 (5 bases). CDR1 and CDR2 from the germline V gene are LGHDT and YNNKEL (reference sequence). V shed 1 base and J shed 3 bases, with 7 bases lying between them. This CDR3 has 13 amino acids.